What follows is one TCR beta chain and its context. Antigen specificity is unknown. This sample was taken from a study of human thymus T cells. Study-wide results and limits: There appeared to be biased usage of V and J genes in thymic and blood repertoires.

The CDR3 runs to 15 residues. In germline, CDR1 is SGHTA, CDR2 FQGNSA. V trimming: 4 bases; J trimming: 4 bases; junction bases outside the gene matches: 5. Method: immunoSEQ multiplex PCR; TCRdb's copy keeps in-frame clones and lacks some. The table includes roughly 54,000 clones, about 93% detected once. The sample donors, healthy Finnish infants, were having corrective surgery for congenital heart defects. This sequence joins TRBV7-2 and TRBJ2-5; TRBD2 agrees at 11 bases. The TCR originated in a boy in the first two years of life with a congenital heart defect but otherwise immunologically healthy. What was sequenced was blood. CDR3 sequence reads: CASSSTSGEVETQYF. Written as DNA, the CDR3 is TGTGCCAGCAGCTCGACTAGCGGGGAGGTAGAGACCCAGTACTTC.